One and the same sample provided the 23 T cell receptor beta chains below, sequenced in a study of blood T cell repertoires in COVID-19 (dated by TCRdb to the early 2020s). The method was the immunoSEQ multiplex PCR assay. Entries here come from immuneACCESS through TCRdb and include only in-frame sequences with V and J called. Some clones fail to appear in such tables; in the studies checked, an unresolved V gene covers under half of the shortfall, and the cause of the remainder is unknown. This sample gives some 48,000 clones in total; 65% to 85% of them show up just once. Roughly 2.5% of the sample is held by the ten biggest clonotypes. Sequencing was performed on peripheral blood. All receptors come from a man in his forties or fifties with acute or convalescent COVID-19.

The chain combines TRBV5-8 with TRBJ2-6, with D possibly TRBD2 on 5 matching bases. CDR1 and CDR2 from the germline V gene are SGHTS and YDEGEE. V was shortened by 0 bases and J by 3 bases, with 10 bases between the two germline ends. This CDR3 is built from 16 residues. The CDR3 DNA reads TGTGCCAGCAGCTTGGAAACGGGGATTGGGGCCAACGTCCTGACTTTC. The encoded protein is CASSLETGIGANVLTF.

This clone appeared a few times. The genes are TRBV30 and TRBJ1-1; possible D gene TRBD1, 6 bases. The germline V gene has CDR1 GTSNPN and CDR2 SVGIG (reference sequence). This CDR3 has 12 amino acids. Trimming took off 5 bases at V and 9 bases at J, with 16 bases between the two ends. The CDR3 is CAWGGGRTQAFF. The CDR3 DNA is TGTGCCTGGGGTGGGGGGCGAACCCAAGCTTTCTTT. Filled out from reference TRBV30 and TRBJ1-1, the complete variable domain reads SQTIHQWPATLVQPVGSPLSLECTVEGTSNPNLYWYRQAAGRGLQLLFYSVGIGQISSEVPQNLSASRPQDRQFILSSKKLLLSDSGFYLCAWGGGRTQAFFGQGTRLTVV.

This chain uses TRBV2 with TRBJ1-6; 7 bases line up with TRBD1. Germline CDR1 and CDR2: SNHLY and FYNNEI. The CDR3 has 19 amino acids. V lost 5 bases, J lost 6 bases, and 19 bases stayed unmatched. The DNA for the CDR3 is TGTGCCAGCAGTTACCGTTTATACAGGGGTCGGATAAGTAATTCACCCCTCCACTTT. It is translated as CASSYRLYRGRISNSPLHF.

Only one count was recorded for this clone. This chain uses TRBV9 with TRBJ2-2, with D possibly TRBD2 on 6 matching bases. This CDR3 has 15 residues. The germline V and J ends were trimmed by 0 bases and 7 bases, with 13 bases remaining between them. In germline, CDR1 is SGDLS, CDR2 YYNGEE. CDR3 amino acids: CASSVDGVGGGELFF. The DNA for the CDR3 is TGTGCCAGCAGCGTAGACGGGGTGGGAGGCGGGGAGCTGTTTTTT.

J is TRBJ1-4 and V is TRBV7-6, with a possible D match to TRBD1 (6 bases). This CDR3 has 13 amino acids. Germline CDR1 is SGHVS and CDR2 is FNYEAQ. V was trimmed by 8 bases and J by 8 bases, leaving 15 bases between them. This CDR3 is CASATGLGEKLFF. The CDR3, as DNA: TGTGCCAGCGCTACAGGGTTGGGGGAAAAACTGTTTTTT.

For the CDR3, the DNA is TGTGCCCACCGGGGATCTCGGTTAGGATACACCTTC. Its translation: CAHRGSRLGYTF. The V call is TRBV24-1, the J call TRBJ1-2; D is unresolved. This CDR3 has 12 residues. Germline V gene lookup returns CDR1 KGHDR and CDR2 SFDVKD. Trimming shortened V by 12 bases and J by 11 bases, and 21 bases separated the two germline ends.

The rearrangement links TRBV19 to TRBJ2-1; D not resolved. Germline V lookup: CDR1 LNHDA, CDR2 SQIVND (reference sequence). CDR3 length: 14 amino acids. The V and J ends lost 7 bases and 6 bases respectively, with 16 bases between them. The CDR3 spells CASKEALQPNEQFF. Written as DNA, the CDR3 is TGTGCCAGTAAGGAAGCCCTACAGCCCAATGAGCAGTTCTTC.

This rearrangement joins TRBV18 to TRBJ2-5; TRBD2 is a possible D gene (5 bases). This CDR3 contains 15 residues. V was cut by 3 bases and J by 2 bases, with 13 bases left in between. The germline V gene encodes CDR1 KGHSH and CDR2 LQKENI. CDR3 DNA: TGTGCCAGCTCACCCCCCGAGGGTTTACAAGAGACCCAGTACTTC. Residues: CASSPPEGLQETQYF.

V usage is TRBV5-1 and J usage is TRBJ2-7, with TRBD2 matching 10 bases. From germline, CDR1 is SGHRS and CDR2 YFSETQ. The CDR3 totals 14 residues. The junction had 6 bases not matched to a gene; V was cut back by 0 bases and J by 9 bases. The CDR3 coding sequence is TGCGCCAGCAGCTTGGAACTAGCGGGATCAGGGCAGTACTTC. Protein sequence: CASSLELAGSGQYF.

This rearrangement joins TRBV6-5 to TRBJ1-1; the D is unclear. Germline lookup yields CDR1 MNHEY and CDR2 SVGAGI. V was shortened by 5 bases and J by 3 bases, with 10 bases between the two germline ends. The CDR3 extends over 13 amino acids. CDR3: CASSTEHHTEAFF. In nucleotides, the CDR3 is TGTGCCAGCAGTACAGAACACCACACTGAAGCTTTCTTT.

V usage is TRBV6-5 and J usage is TRBJ1-6, with TRBD1 identical over 7 bases. The CDR3 totals 13 residues. The trim removed 7 bases at V and 6 bases at J, leaving 3 bases unmatched. Germline CDR1 reads MNHEY; CDR2 reads SVGAGI. The CDR3 bases are TGTGCCAGCACCTCAGGGGGTAATTCACCCCTCCACTTT. It translates to CASTSGGNSPLHF.

This rearrangement joins TRBV7-9 to TRBJ1-1; D may be TRBD1 (5 bases). V lost 5 bases to trimming and J lost 3 bases, with 16 bases between them. Germline values: CDR1 SEHNR, CDR2 FQNEAQ (reference sequence). The CDR3 is made up of 15 amino acids. The CDR3 loop is CASSRRQRPYTEAFF. As DNA, the CDR3 is TGTGCCAGCAGCCGGCGACAGCGCCCTTACACTGAAGCTTTCTTT.

The chain has TRBV6-2 or TRBV6-3 and TRBJ2-1, with D perhaps matching TRBD2 (6 bases). V gave up 5 bases and J gave up 0 bases, with 17 bases separating them. The length of the CDR3 is 17 residues. Germline CDR1 MNHEY, CDR2 SVGEGT. CDR3 sequence reads: CASSQGKFGSSYNEQFF. CDR3 bases: TGTGCCAGCAGTCAAGGGAAATTCGGGAGCTCCTACAATGAGCAGTTCTTC.

This chain links TRBV7-9 with TRBJ1-1; D uncertain. CDR1 is SEHNR and CDR2 is FQNEAQ in the germline V gene (reference sequence). Trimming removed 1 base at V and 0 bases at J, with 9 bases between. The CDR3 has 15 residues. The CDR3 spells CASSLELYMNTEAFF. The CDR3 coding sequence is TGTGCCAGCAGCTTAGAACTATACATGAACACTGAAGCTTTCTTT.

The V and J genes are TRBV7-8 and TRBJ1-5; 7 bases fit TRBD1. CDR1 is SGHVS and CDR2 is FQNEAQ in the germline V gene. V was pared by 3 bases and J by 5 bases, with 4 bases of the junction left unmatched. This CDR3 region has 14 residues. The CDR3 nucleotides are TGTGCCAGCAGCTTCGACAGGGTACATCAGCCCCAGCATTTT. Encoded protein: CASSFDRVHQPQHF. Full variable domain (outside the CDR3, taken from reference TRBV7-8 and TRBJ1-5): GAGVSQSPRYKVAKRGQDVALRCDPISGHVSLFWYQQALGQGPEFLTYFQNEAQLDKSGLPSDRFFAERPEGSVSTLKIQRTQQEDSAVYLCASSFDRVHQPQHFGDGTRLSIL.

The chain couples TRBV5-1 to TRBJ2-1, with 15 bases identical to TRBD2. CDR3 size: 15 residues. Germline CDR1 SGHRS, CDR2 YFSETQ. Trimming cost V 4 bases and J 9 bases; bases outside gene matches: 5. Here the CDR3 reads CASSPPGLAGGEQFF. The CDR3 DNA reads as TGCGCCAGCAGCCCACCGGGACTAGCGGGAGGTGAGCAGTTCTTC. Based on the CDR3 plus reference TRBV5-1 and TRBJ2-1, the full variable domain is KAGVTQTPRYLIKTRGQQVTLSCSPISGHRSVSWYQQTPGQGLQFLFEYFSETQRNKGNFPGRFSGRQFSNSRSEMNVSTLELGDSALYLCASSPPGLAGGEQFFGPGTRLTVL.

CDR3 nucleotides: TGTGCCAGCAGCGTAGGCTGGCGGGGGCGCGGGGTGAACACTGAAGCTTTCTTT. It translates to CASSVGWRGRGVNTEAFF. V and J are TRBV9 and TRBJ1-1; D might be TRBD1 (6 bases). Trimming removed 0 bases from V and 0 bases from J, with 18 bases in between. The CDR3 extends over 18 amino acids. CDR1 is SGDLS, CDR2 YYNGEE, per germline.

The rearrangement uses TRBV11-2 and TRBJ2-7, with D maybe TRBD2 (6 bases). Trimming removed 1 base from V and 4 bases from J, with 11 bases in between. CDR1 is SGHAT, CDR2 FQNNGV, per germline. CDR3 length equals 14 residues. The CDR3 DNA follows: TGTGCCAGCAGCTTAGTGGGGGGAGTATACGAGCAGTACTTC. Its protein product is CASSLVGGVYEQYF.

The CDR3 nucleotides are TGTGCCAGCAGTAAATCTATAAGCGCCGGAAACACCATATATTTT. Its translation is CASSKSISAGNTIYF. The chain recombines TRBV2 with TRBJ1-3; D is unclear. V dropped 5 bases and J dropped 4 bases, with 15 bases sitting between them. Germline CDR1 and CDR2: SNHLY and FYNNEI. The CDR3 runs 15 residues.

The chain uses TRBV27 and TRBJ2-7, with 7 bases that match TRBD2. Germline CDR1 is MNHEY and CDR2 is SMNVEV (reference sequence). The CDR3 is 15 amino acids. V lost 6 bases to trimming and J lost 4 bases; unmatched junction nucleotides: 12. The CDR3 here is CASSPWGGRLYEQYF. The CDR3 coding sequence is TGTGCCAGCAGCCCTTGGGGCGGGAGATTGTACGAGCAGTACTTC.

This chain's CDR3 is CAWATGTGGYTF. The CDR3 region has the DNA TGTGCCTGGGCCACCGGGACAGGTGGCTACACCTTC. This chain links TRBV30 with TRBJ1-2; 8 nucleotides match TRBD1. The germline V gene has CDR1 GTSNPN and CDR2 SVGIG (reference sequence). V shed 5 bases, J shed 7 bases, and the junction held 6 bases outside the gene matches. This CDR3 comprises 12 residues.

This sequence joins TRBV20-1 and TRBJ2-4; D is perhaps TRBD2 (6 bases). With 3 bases removed from V and 2 bases from J, the gap between germline ends came to 11 bases. Per the germline V gene, CDR1 is DFQATT and CDR2 is SNEGSKA (reference sequence). This CDR3 contains 14 residues. CDR3 loop: CSASLGGTKNIQYF. Here the CDR3 DNA reads TGCAGTGCTAGTCTTGGGGGGACCAAAAACATTCAGTACTTC.

This CDR3 reads CASSLTTPGTGANVLTF. The CDR3 coding sequence is TGTGCCAGCTCACTCACTACCCCCGGGACTGGGGCCAACGTCCTGACTTTC. J is TRBJ2-6 and V is TRBV18, with D possibly TRBD2 on 5 matching bases. Germline loops: CDR1 KGHSH, CDR2 LQKENI. V gave up 4 bases and J gave up 2 bases, with 15 bases separating them. The CDR3 covers 17 residues.